This T cell receptor beta chain was captured by sequencing in a study of metastatic and nonmetastatic thyroid tumors. Looking at the study overall: Repertoires were compared across blood and tumor or nodule tissue from malignant and benign thyroid patients.

Comments on this clone: Its antigen is currently unknown. This could be a read error, since a much larger clone is one nucleotide away. A read error is likely, as this CDR3 ends without the conserved phenylalanine or tryptophan. The DNA is omitted, as the CDR3 cannot be located on it reliably, and the CDR3 follows TCRdb's listing. The same CDR3 is also encoded by other DNA sequences in this sample.

Study results and caveats: Benign nodules reportedly had significantly lower TCR beta diversity than malignant thyroid tumors in blood and tumor.

Under the authors' procedure: Built for papillary thyroid cancer, a distant-metastasis classifier drew on CDR3 differences across clinicopathological groups. MiXCR reprocessed the PCR reads for TCRdb. TCRdb, not the authors, supplied the V and J calls. The table lists about 82,000 clones, approximately 12% of them singletons. CDR1 is SGHVS and CDR2 is FQNEAQ in the germline V gene. The CDR3 spans 10 amino acids, including both terminal residues. None of the patients had undergone any treatment ahead of thyroid surgery. The V and J genes are TRBV7-8 and TRBJ2-2; no check of the table's D call, TRBD2, against the DNA was made. The sample taken for sequencing was tumor tissue. The receptor's source is a female donor with papillary thyroid cancer or a benign thyroid nodule (not recorded which). Some clones in this sample may be carry-over from other donors' samples. CDR3 amino acids: CASSFIRGLA.